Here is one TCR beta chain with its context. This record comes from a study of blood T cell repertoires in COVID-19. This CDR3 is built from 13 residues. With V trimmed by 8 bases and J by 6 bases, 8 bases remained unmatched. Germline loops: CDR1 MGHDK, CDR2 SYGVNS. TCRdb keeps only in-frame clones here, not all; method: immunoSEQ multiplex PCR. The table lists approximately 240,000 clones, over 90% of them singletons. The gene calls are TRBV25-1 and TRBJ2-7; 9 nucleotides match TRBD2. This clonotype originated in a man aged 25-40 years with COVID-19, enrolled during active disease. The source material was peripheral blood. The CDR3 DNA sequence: TGTGCCAGCCAGTTGGGACTAGCTGGCGAGCAGTACTTC. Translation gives CASQLGLAGEQYF.